The TCR beta chain described here comes from a study of blood T cell repertoires in COVID-19. Original processing notes: Quantification of nucleated cells was approximated via reference gene primer amplification. The method was immunoSEQ multiplex PCR; TCRdb's version includes in-frame clones alone and lacks a portion of them. V and J calls and clone size follow that table, whereas D and trimming were derived from the DNA. The profile covers 350,000 to 500,000 clones, with more than 70% appearing a single time and 1.4% taken by the ten largest. This CDR3 comprises 19 residues. CDR1 and CDR2 from the germline V gene are SGHAT and FQNNGV. Trimming removed 2 bases at V and 0 bases at J, with 23 bases between. The participants were between about 18 and 95 years old and came from roughly 24 US areas.

The sequenced material came from PBMCs or T cells enriched from blood (not recorded which). The clonotype was recovered from a woman aged 18-29 years who had been exposed to COVID-19. This chain connects TRBV11-2 to TRBJ2-7; D is uncertain. The CDR3 here is CASSLSGRPLSYSSYEQYF. The DNA for the CDR3 is TGTGCCAGCAGCTTATCCGGCAGGCCTCTCTCCTATAGCTCCTACGAGCAGTACTTC.